A selection of T cell receptor beta chains follows, all from one sample in a study of regulatory T cells in long-lasting Graves disease. In TCRdb, the multiplex PCR reads were re-called with MiXCR into one record per CDR3 protein. The sample lists about 210,000 distinct CDR3 sequences, approximately 18% occurring once. These data were also reused for a study on T cells in Graves' hyperthyroidism and ophthalmopathy.

The sample was peripheral blood mononuclear cells (PBMCs), taken at new diagnosis, from a patient treated with antithyroid drugs. The receptors shown here come from a woman in her 30s with Graves disease. Each CDR3 is given with its conserved first and last residue. The D gene is left open where the match is weak. Size tells how often a clone was seen (once, few, many) or the class of an expanded clone, and some rows leave it out.

V	D	J	size	DNA	CDR3
TRBV28	-	TRBJ2-7	many	TGTGCCATCGAGACACTTCGCGACGAGCAGTACTTC	CAIETLRDEQYF
TRBV11-3	TRBD2	TRBJ2-5	many	TGTGCCAGCAGCCCCGGGACTAGCGACGGGGAGACCCAGTACTTC	CASSPGTSDGETQYF
TRBV10-3	TRBD1	TRBJ1-1	many	TGTGCCATCAGTTTTGGGACAGGGGGGGGCACTGAAGCTTTCTTT	CAISFGTGGGTEAFF
TRBV2	-	TRBJ2-5	few	TGTGCCAGCACCGACCAGAGACAGTCCAGAGAGACCCAGTACTTC	CASTDQRQSRETQYF
TRBV2	TRBD1	TRBJ2-7	many	TGTGCCAGCACTATAAGAGGGACAGGCCCCTACGAGCAGTACTTC	CASTIRGTGPYEQYF
TRBV5-5	TRBD2	TRBJ2-1	many	TGTGCCAGCAGCCCCCCCGTCAGCGGGAGTTGGGATGAGCAGTTCTTC	CASSPPVSGSWDEQFF
TRBV30	-	TRBJ2-4	-	TGTGCCTGGAGTCACGCCGGTCCTGGGGGGAACATTCAGTACTTC	CAWSHAGPGGNIQYF
TRBV2	TRBD1	TRBJ2-2	many	TGTGCCAGCAGTCGGACAGGGCAAACCAGGGAGCTGTTTTTT	CASSRTGQTRELFF
TRBV14	TRBD1	TRBJ1-3	many	TGTGCCAGCAGCCAAGTATCGGGGACAGGCAGGGGTGCTGGAAACACCATATATTTT	CASSQVSGTGRGAGNTIYF
TRBV7-8	-	TRBJ2-7	many	TGTGCCAGCAGCTTAGCGAACGAGCAGTACTTC	CASSLANEQYF
TRBV12-3/TRBV12-4	-	TRBJ1-6	-	TGTGCCAGCAGGGGGGGGGACTCCTATAATTCACCCCTCCACTTT	CASRGGDSYNSPLHF
TRBV2	-	TRBJ1-5	many	TGTGCCAGCAGTGAAAACTCAAGCAATCAGCCCCAGCATTTT	CASSENSSNQPQHF
TRBV19	-	TRBJ2-4	-	TGTGCCAGTAGTATAGTCCATACGGGGGTTCGGGCCAAAAACATTCAGTACTTC	CASSIVHTGVRAKNIQYF
TRBV28	-	TRBJ2-1	many	TGTGCCAGCAGTTATGGCGTAATCCAGGGATCCTACAATGAGCAGTTCTTC	CASSYGVIQGSYNEQFF
TRBV6-2/TRBV6-3	TRBD1	TRBJ1-1	few	TGTGCCAGCAGTTACTCAAGGGGGACAGGGGAAGCTTTCTTT	CASSYSRGTGEAFF
TRBV28	-	TRBJ2-3	many	TGTGCCAGCCGACGAGGGGGGAAAGATACGCAGTATTTT	CASRRGGKDTQYF
TRBV11-2	-	TRBJ1-3	many	TGTGCCAGCAGCTTAGCCCCAGGGTCTGGAAACACCATATATTTT	CASSLAPGSGNTIYF
TRBV28	TRBD2	TRBJ2-7	-	TGTGCCAGCAGTTTATTCGGGACTAGCGTCTACGAGCAGTACTTC	CASSLFGTSVYEQYF
TRBV5-1	-	TRBJ2-7	many	TGCGCCAGCAGCTTGGCGTCAGGAGGGGACGAGCAGTACTTC	CASSLASGGDEQYF
TRBV3-1	-	TRBJ2-1	few	TGTGCCAGCGAGGGGGCGAGCCGGGGGGATGAGCAGTTCTTC	CASEGASRGDEQFF
TRBV28	-	TRBJ1-2	many	TGTGCCAGCAGTATACCGACAGTCTATGGCTACACCTTC	CASSIPTVYGYTF
TRBV7-9	TRBD2	TRBJ2-5	many	TGTGCCAGCAGCTTAGGGTTCCGGGGGGGGCCGAATGAGACCCAGTACTTC	CASSLGFRGGPNETQYF